A selection of T cell receptor beta chains follows, all from one sample in a study of regulatory T cells in long-lasting Graves disease. One entry per CDR3 protein results from TCRdb running MiXCR on the multiplex PCR reads. The sample carries under 450,000 distinct CDR3 sequences, about 11% recorded once. The data were also submitted as part of a second study, on T cells in Graves' hyperthyroidism and ophthalmopathy.

The input for sequencing was peripheral blood mononuclear cells (PBMCs), taken at new diagnosis, from a patient treated with antithyroid drugs. These receptors were collected from a woman younger than 35 with Graves disease. Each CDR3 is given with its conserved first and last residue. The D gene is left open where the match is weak. The listing skips clone size in some rows; elsewhere it reads once, few, many or a size class.

>TRBD2|few|TRBJ2-7|TRBV11-2
CASSLGPPSGILWEQYF
TGTGCCAGCAGCTTAGGCCCACCTAGCGGGATTTTATGGGAGCAGTACTTC
>-|-|TRBJ1-2|TRBV7-2
CASSPAVDYGYTF
TGTGCCAGCAGCCCTGCGGTGGACTATGGCTACACCTTC
>TRBD1|-|TRBJ2-1|TRBV2
CASFRDRALYNEQFF
TGTGCCAGCTTTAGAGACAGGGCGCTTTACAATGAGCAGTTCTTC
>-|many|TRBJ1-6|TRBV11-2
CASSVRDTNSPLHF
TGTGCCAGCAGCGTGCGGGACACCAATTCACCCCTCCACTTT
>-|many|TRBJ1-1|TRBV7-8
CASSLGGLATEAFF
TGTGCCAGCAGCTTAGGGGGGCTAGCCACTGAAGCTTTCTTT
>TRBD1|few|TRBJ2-5|TRBV13
CASSQSGTGLQETQYF
TGTGCCAGCAGCCAATCCGGGACAGGCCTCCAAGAGACCCAGTACTTC
>TRBD2|many|TRBJ2-5|TRBV29-1
CSLTRVAGGETQYF
TGCAGCCTCACGAGGGTAGCGGGAGGAGAGACCCAGTACTTC
>-|many|TRBJ2-7|TRBV4-1
CASSQAYEQYF
TGCGCCAGCAGCCAAGCCTACGAGCAGTACTTC
>-|few|TRBJ2-2|TRBV12-3/TRBV12-4
CASSLEVTSNTGELFF
TGTGCCAGCAGTTTAGAAGTTACCTCGAACACCGGGGAGCTGTTTTTT
>TRBD1|-|TRBJ2-5|TRBV3-1
CASSQDVGQGTTQYF
TGTGCCAGCAGCCAAGATGTGGGACAGGGGACGACCCAGTACTTC
>-|many|TRBJ1-2|TRBV28
CASSSRQVHGYTF
TGTGCCAGCAGTTCCCGACAGGTCCATGGCTACACCTTC
>TRBD2|many|TRBJ2-3|TRBV6-5
CASSSIAGGTDTQYF
TGTGCCAGCAGTTCAATAGCGGGGGGTACAGATACGCAGTATTTT
>-|few|TRBJ1-1|TRBV5-1
CASSLVGARGTEAFF
TGCGCCAGCAGCTTGGTCGGGGCCCGGGGCACTGAAGCTTTCTTT
>TRBD1|few|TRBJ1-1|TRBV4-1
CASSQTGTALITVGAFF
TGCGCCAGCAGCCAGACCGGGACAGCCCTCATTACGGTAGGAGCTTTCTTT
>-|many|TRBJ2-1|TRBV7-6
CASSQTRDGGFIHNEQFF
TGTGCCAGCAGCCAAACGAGGGACGGGGGCTTTATTCACAATGAGCAGTTCTTC
>TRBD2|many|TRBJ2-7|TRBV3-1
CASSQDWRLAGGGEQYF
TGTGCCAGCAGCCAAGATTGGCGGCTAGCGGGAGGTGGCGAGCAGTACTTC
>TRBD1|-|TRBJ1-5|TRBV30
CAWSGLGQGYQPQHF
TGTGCCTGGAGTGGTCTGGGACAGGGGTATCAGCCCCAGCATTTT
>-|many|TRBJ1-1|TRBV29-1
CSVETGGTEAFF
TGCAGCGTCGAGACAGGAGGCACTGAAGCTTTCTTT
>-|many|TRBJ2-3|TRBV25-1
CASSDFGAGDVTTDTQYF
TGTGCCAGCAGTGATTTCGGCGCAGGGGACGTCACCACAGATACGCAGTATTTT
>TRBD2|few|TRBJ2-1|TRBV29-1
CSGLGLAGVISYNEQFF
TGCAGCGGGCTCGGACTAGCGGGAGTAATCTCCTACAATGAGCAGTTCTTC
>-|many|TRBJ1-4|TRBV12-3/TRBV12-4
CASSSGATSAATNEKLFF
TGTGCCAGCAGTTCCGGCGCGACGTCAGCTGCAACTAATGAAAAACTGTTTTTT
>TRBD2|many|TRBJ2-7|TRBV5-1
CASSLGNVAGGPNDEQYF
TGCGCCAGCAGCTTAGGAAACGTAGCGGGAGGGCCGAACGACGAGCAGTACTTC
>TRBD1|few|TRBJ1-2|TRBV6-2/TRBV6-3
CASSLTTGGYGYTF
TGTGCCAGCAGTCTTACGACAGGGGGCTATGGCTACACCTTC
>-|many|TRBJ2-2|TRBV6-2/TRBV6-3
CASSFQLNTGELFF
TGTGCCAGCAGTTTCCAGCTAAACACCGGGGAGCTGTTTTTT
>-|-|TRBJ2-3|TRBV15
CATSSGSALTRDTQYF
TGTGCCACCAGCAGCGGATCCGCTCTCACGAGGGATACGCAGTATTTT
>-|many|TRBJ1-2|TRBV9
CASSVGDKPKGYGYTF
TGTGCCAGCAGCGTAGGAGACAAGCCCAAGGGCTATGGCTACACCTTC
>-|many|TRBJ2-3|TRBV20-1
CSATETEGLLLNTQYF
TGCAGTGCCACTGAAACGGAGGGCCTCTTATTAAATACGCAGTATTTT
>TRBD1|many|TRBJ2-2|TRBV28
CASSNYRGRITGELFF
TGTGCCAGCAGTAACTACAGGGGGCGTATCACCGGGGAGCTGTTTTTT